A selection of T cell receptor beta chains follows, all from one sample in a study of Graves' ophthalmopathy and Graves' hyperthyroidism. TCRdb itself ran the multiplex PCR reads through MiXCR, one entry per CDR3 protein. The sample includes roughly 600,000 distinct CDR3 sequences, under 45% of them seen just once. Material: peripheral blood or thyroid tissue (not recorded which). Source of these receptors: an adult man with Graves' hyperthyroidism. CDR3s include the opening cysteine and the closing phenylalanine or tryptophan. The D gene is left open where the match is weak. Clone size is not always given. Where it is, it says once, few, many or a class for expanded clones.

cdr3_aa cdr3_nt clone_size d_call j_call v_call
CSASGALGAFF TGCAGTGCTTCCGGGGCCCTGGGTGCTTTCTTT . . TRBJ1-1 TRBV20-1
CASSTSRDRVEQYF TGTGCCAGCAGCACGTCCCGGGACAGGGTAGAGCAGTACTTC many TRBD1 TRBJ2-7 TRBV5-6
CASSEEISYEQYF TGTGCCAGCAGTGAAGAGATCTCCTACGAGCAGTACTTC many . TRBJ2-7 TRBV6-1
CASSTRQGHQPQHF TGTGCCAGCAGCACCCGACAGGGCCATCAGCCCCAGCATTTT many TRBD1 TRBJ1-5 TRBV3-1
CASIWILGVSGNTIYF TGTGCCAGCATTTGGATTCTGGGGGTCTCTGGAAACACCATATATTTT few . TRBJ1-3 TRBV6-1
CASTEGTGRNQPQHF TGTGCCAGCACCGAAGGGACAGGCAGGAATCAGCCCCAGCATTTT few TRBD1 TRBJ1-5 TRBV12-3/TRBV12-4
CASSFGDPSSGANVLTF TGTGCCAGCAGCTTTGGCGATCCGAGCTCTGGGGCCAACGTCCTGACTTTC many . TRBJ2-6 TRBV5-8
CASSQEVGGDNSPLHF TGTGCCAGCAGCCAAGAGGTAGGGGGAGATAATTCACCCCTCCACTTT . . TRBJ1-6 TRBV7-9
CASSVVFRQTKTQYF TGCGCCAGCAGTGTGGTGTTTAGACAGACGAAGACCCAGTACTTC . . TRBJ2-5 TRBV10-1
CASSGGDFQETQYF TGTGCCAGCAGCGGCGGGGACTTCCAAGAGACCCAGTACTTC . . TRBJ2-5 TRBV7-2
CASSVRPRAAGDEQYF TGTGCCAGCAGCGTTCGACCAAGGGCCGCAGGCGATGAGCAGTACTTC once . TRBJ2-7 TRBV7-2
CASSMALGTAGSNQPQHF TGTGCCAGTAGTATGGCCCTTGGGACCGCCGGTAGCAATCAGCCCCAGCATTTT many . TRBJ1-5 TRBV19
CASSQVVAAGEQYF TGTGCCAGCAGCCAAGTAGTCGCTGCGGGGGAGCAGTACTTC few . TRBJ2-7 TRBV3-1
CASSVTSGDLNTGELFF TGTGCCAGCAGTGTTACTAGCGGGGATCTAAACACCGGGGAGCTGTTTTTT few TRBD2 TRBJ2-2 TRBV2
CATSSELATKGTGELFF TGTGCCACCAGCAGCGAACTAGCGACTAAGGGAACCGGGGAGCTGTTTTTT . TRBD2 TRBJ2-2 TRBV15
CASSTGPGYEQYF TGCGCCAGCAGCACCGGTCCGGGATACGAGCAGTACTTC many . TRBJ2-7 TRBV5-1
CACTAFSSYEQYF TGTGCCTGTACAGCATTCAGCTCCTACGAGCAGTACTTC . . TRBJ2-7 TRBV30
CASSDRTGAHEQYF TGTGCCAGCAGTGATCGGACAGGCGCCCACGAGCAGTACTTC . TRBD1 TRBJ2-7 TRBV25-1
CASSLVRTGEETQYF TGTGCCAGCAGCTTGGTTAGGACAGGGGAAGAGACCCAGTACTTC . TRBD1 TRBJ2-5 TRBV7-2
CASSVGSGSGTGELFF TGTGCCAGCAGCGTAGGCAGCGGGAGTGGTACCGGGGAGCTGTTTTTT few TRBD2 TRBJ2-2 TRBV9
CSMGQGGGQPQHF TGCAGCATGGGACAGGGGGGAGGTCAGCCCCAGCATTTT many TRBD1 TRBJ1-5 TRBV29-1
CASNQFGYTEAFF TGTGCCAGCAACCAGTTTGGGTACACTGAAGCTTTCTTT many . TRBJ1-1 TRBV2
CASSFRGRTNVLTF TGTGCCAGCAGCTTCAGGGGTCGGACCAACGTCCTGACTTTC many . TRBJ2-6 TRBV5-6
CASSQEGTGLNTEAFF TGCGCCAGCAGCCAAGAAGGGACAGGGCTGAACACTGAAGCTTTCTTT many TRBD1 TRBJ1-1 TRBV4-1
CASSHTGRNQPQHF TGTGCCAGCAGTCACACCGGGCGCAATCAGCCCCAGCATTTT few . TRBJ1-5 TRBV5-5
CSVGQGSDEKLFF TGCAGCGTAGGACAGGGGTCGGATGAAAAACTGTTTTTT . TRBD1 TRBJ1-4 TRBV29-1
CASNPSRNTGELFF TGCGCCAGCAACCCCTCCAGGAACACCGGGGAGCTGTTTTTT many . TRBJ2-2 TRBV5-1
CASRTGLAGEAGELFF TGTGCCAGCAGAACGGGACTAGCGGGAGAGGCCGGGGAGCTGTTTTTT . TRBD2 TRBJ2-2 TRBV7-9
CASSQYSPDTQYF TGTGCCAGCAGCCAATACAGCCCAGATACGCAGTATTTT . . TRBJ2-3 TRBV14
CSVEEGARSSAFF TGCAGCGTTGAAGAGGGGGCCCGCTCTAGTGCTTTCTTT once . TRBJ1-1 TRBV29-1
CASSLYRGQETQYF TGTGCCAGCAGTTTATACAGGGGACAAGAGACCCAGTACTTC few TRBD1 TRBJ2-5 TRBV7-9
CASSRPVMGEDTEAFF TGTGCCAGCAGCCGACCCGTAATGGGGGAGGACACTGAAGCTTTCTTT many . TRBJ1-1 TRBV9
CASSPRDRQVEQYF TGTGCCAGCAGTCCTCGGGACAGGCAAGTAGAGCAGTACTTC few TRBD1 TRBJ2-7 TRBV12-3/TRBV12-4
CASSPMGGHSLYEQYF TGCGCCAGCAGCCCAATGGGGGGACACAGCCTCTACGAGCAGTACTTC few . TRBJ2-7 TRBV5-1
CASSSGEGGYTF TGCGCCAGCAGCTCAGGAGAAGGGGGCTACACCTTC many . TRBJ1-2 TRBV5-1
CASSGRQPGANVLTF TGTGCCAGCAGCGGGAGACAGCCTGGGGCCAACGTCCTGACTTTC . . TRBJ2-6 TRBV7-9
CSLGQGMKGYTF TGCAGCTTGGGACAGGGGATGAAGGGCTACACCTTC . TRBD1 TRBJ1-2 TRBV29-1
CSVGGQGDSPLHF TGCAGCGTGGGGGGACAGGGGGACTCACCCCTCCACTTT many TRBD1 TRBJ1-6 TRBV29-1
CASTAGTGIYEQYF TGTGCCAGCACCGCCGGGACAGGGATCTACGAGCAGTACTTC many TRBD1 TRBJ2-7 TRBV19
CSVGTSGTTDTQYF TGCAGCGTTGGGACTAGCGGCACCACAGATACGCAGTATTTT . TRBD2 TRBJ2-3 TRBV29-1
CSAKTGADRNHYGYTF TGCAGTGCTAAGACGGGTGCAGACAGGAACCACTATGGCTACACCTTC many . TRBJ1-2 TRBV20-1
CASSWDRAGTEAFF TGTGCCAGCAGCTGGGACAGGGCAGGCACTGAAGCTTTCTTT . TRBD1 TRBJ1-1 TRBV7-3
CASSASSGYNSPLHF TGTGCCAGCAGCGCCTCCTCAGGTTATAATTCACCCCTCCACTTT many . TRBJ1-6 TRBV9
CATSALVRGGSGTQYF TGTGCCACCAGTGCCCTTGTTCGAGGTGGGTCAGGAACGCAGTATTTT many . TRBJ2-3 TRBV24-1
CASSAGGPGAFF TGTGCCAGCAGTGCCGGGGGTCCTGGGGCTTTCTTT . . TRBJ1-1 TRBV27
CASGRTSGGARETQYF TGTGCCAGCGGACGGACTAGCGGGGGGGCCCGGGAGACCCAGTACTTC . TRBD2 TRBJ2-5 TRBV27
CASSLKVQGSWYGYTF TGTGCCAGCAGCTTAAAGGTGCAGGGGTCGTGGTATGGCTACACCTTC few . TRBJ1-2 TRBV11-2
CASSVLTGWDTEAFF TGTGCCAGCAGTGTGTTGACAGGGTGGGACACTGAAGCTTTCTTT many TRBD1 TRBJ1-1 TRBV2
CASLTGDQPQHF TGTGCCAGCCTTACGGGAGATCAGCCCCAGCATTTT many . TRBJ1-5 TRBV6-2/TRBV6-3
CSVASGIIYEQYF TGCAGCGTTGCTTCTGGGATAATCTACGAGCAGTACTTC many . TRBJ2-7 TRBV29-1
CSSYSGQGVNYGYTF TGCAGCAGTTACTCCGGACAGGGGGTAAACTATGGCTACACCTTC . TRBD1 TRBJ1-2 TRBV29-1
CASSLESKKQYF TGTGCCAGCAGCTTAGAGTCTAAGAAGCAGTACTTC many . TRBJ2-7 TRBV7-9
CASSDRGDQYF TGTGCCAGCAGCGACCGCGGGGACCAGTACTTC many . TRBJ2-5 TRBV11-2